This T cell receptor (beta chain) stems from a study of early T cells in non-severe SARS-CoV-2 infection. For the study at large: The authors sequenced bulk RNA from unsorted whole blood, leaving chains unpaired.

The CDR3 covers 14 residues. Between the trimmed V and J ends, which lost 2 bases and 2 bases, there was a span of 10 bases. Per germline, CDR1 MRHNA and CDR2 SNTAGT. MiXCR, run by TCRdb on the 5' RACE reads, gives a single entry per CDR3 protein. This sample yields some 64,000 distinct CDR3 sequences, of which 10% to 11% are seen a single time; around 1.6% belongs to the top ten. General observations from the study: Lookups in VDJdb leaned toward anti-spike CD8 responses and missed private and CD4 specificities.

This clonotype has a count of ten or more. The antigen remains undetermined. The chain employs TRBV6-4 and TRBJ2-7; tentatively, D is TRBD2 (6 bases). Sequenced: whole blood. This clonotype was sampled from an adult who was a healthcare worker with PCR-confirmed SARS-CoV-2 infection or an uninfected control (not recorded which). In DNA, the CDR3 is TGTGCCAGCAGTGACGGCGGGGAAACCTACGAGCAGTACTTC. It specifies CASSDGGETYEQYF.